These 15 T cell receptor beta chains came from one sample sequenced in a study of cytomegalovirus exposure and HLA in healthy donors. PCR involved 60 Vbeta and 13 Jbeta primers. The method was immunoSEQ multiplex PCR; TCRdb's version includes in-frame clones alone and lacks a portion of them. The sample includes 200,000 to 250,000 clones, about 70% of them seen just once. The sequencing sample was made of PBMCs. These receptors all come from a man in his forties or fifties in good health and CMV-seropositive.

The rearrangement joins TRBV18 to TRBJ2-3, with TRBD1 identical over 7 bases. The germline gives CDR1 KGHSH, CDR2 LQKENI. V gave up 8 bases and J gave up 5 bases; unmatched junction bases: 4. The CDR3 consists of 12 residues. The CDR3 nucleotides are TGTGCCAGCGACGACAGGGTAGATACGCAGTATTTT. Translating it yields CASDDRVDTQYF.

The chain uses TRBV5-4 and TRBJ2-5, with D possibly TRBD1 on 5 matching bases. The CDR3 is 13 residues long. Germline V gene sequence: CDR1 SGHNT, CDR2 YYREEE (reference sequence). The germline V and J ends were trimmed by 0 bases and 7 bases, with 10 bases remaining between them. The CDR3 region is CASSLEGDGTQYF. Here the CDR3 DNA reads TGTGCCAGCAGCTTGGAAGGGGATGGGACCCAGTACTTC.

The chain carries TRBV12-5 and TRBJ2-3, with 13 bases matching TRBD2. The CDR3 length is 16 residues. Germline values: CDR1 LGHNT, CDR2 FRNRAP. The ends lost 5 bases at V and 3 bases at J; junction bases unmatched: 5. The CDR3 DNA follows: TGTGCTAGTGGTCCGGGACTAGCGGGGTCTACAGATACGCAGTATTTT. The encoded protein is CASGPGLAGSTDTQYF.

This clone was observed a handful of times. CDR3 amino acids: CASSLWGGKDTEAFF. The CDR3 nucleotides read TGCGCCAGCAGCTTGTGGGGCGGAAAGGACACTGAAGCTTTCTTT. This chain links TRBV5-1 with TRBJ1-1, with TRBD1 as a possible D gene (5 bases). Germline CDR1 is SGHRS and CDR2 is YFSETQ. CDR3 size: 15 residues. The germline V and J ends were trimmed by 1 base and 3 bases, with 13 bases remaining between them.

The chain carries TRBV4-1 and TRBJ1-6, with D maybe TRBD1 (5 bases). Germline V gives CDR1 MGHRA, CDR2 YSYEKL. The CDR3 has 17 residues. With 1 base removed from V and 7 bases from J, the gap between germline ends came to 17 bases. The CDR3 loop is CASSQAGLGMGNSPLHF. The CDR3 DNA follows: TGCGCCAGCAGCCAAGCGGGACTAGGGATGGGGAATTCACCCCTCCACTTT.

The chain recombines TRBV10-3 with TRBJ2-5, with TRBD1 matching 9 bases. There are 18 residues in the CDR3. With V trimmed by 2 bases and J by 5 bases, 15 bases remained unmatched. Germline-derived CDR1 and CDR2 are ENHRY and SYGVKD. CDR3 protein: CAISEPLGGTGWQETQYF. In nucleotides, the CDR3 is TGTGCCATCAGTGAGCCGCTAGGGGGGACAGGGTGGCAGGAGACCCAGTACTTC.

Only one count was recorded for this clone. The rearrangement links TRBV7-9 to TRBJ2-1; 8 bases line up with TRBD1. The CDR3 length is 15 residues. CDR1 is SEHNR and CDR2 is FQNEAQ in the germline V gene (reference sequence). V shed 1 base, J shed 8 bases, and the junction held 7 bases outside the gene matches. The CDR3 DNA sequence: TGTGCCAGCAGCTTAGGGGAGACAGGGGAGTATGAGCAGTTCTTC. Protein sequence: CASSLGETGEYEQFF.

The chain uses TRBV4-1 and TRBJ1-1; D is unresolved. Trimming left V 0 bases short and J 8 bases short, with 13 bases between. From germline, CDR1 is MGHRA and CDR2 YSYEKL. The length of the CDR3 is 14 residues. This chain's CDR3 is CASSQDNTQREAFF. DNA for the CDR3: TGCGCCAGCAGCCAAGATAATACGCAGAGGGAAGCTTTCTTT.

The chain carries TRBV5-8 and TRBJ1-2, with D maybe TRBD1 (5 bases). Trimming cost V 4 bases and J 9 bases, with 19 bases left between them. The germline V gene has CDR1 SGHTS and CDR2 YDEGEE. The CDR3 length is 14 residues. The DNA for the CDR3 is TGTGCCAGCAGCAGGACACCCAGTTGGATTAGCTACACCTTC. As protein: CASSRTPSWISYTF. The full variable domain, in which reference TRBV5-8 and TRBJ1-2 provide the parts outside the CDR3, is EAGVTQSPTHLIKTRGQQATLRCSPISGHTSVYWYQQALGLGLQFLLWYDEGEERNRGNFPPRFSGRQFPNYSSELNVNALELEDSALYLCASSRTPSWISYTFGSGTRLTVV.

This clone was picked up one time. The CDR3 DNA sequence: TGTGCCAGCAGCTTCAACCGGGACAAAGGGAACAATGAGCAGTTCTTC. This gives the protein CASSFNRDKGNNEQFF. The J gene is TRBJ2-1, the V gene TRBV7-9; a possible D gene is TRBD1 (6 bases). Trimming pared 3 bases from V and 5 bases from J, leaving 17 bases between. Germline V lookup: CDR1 SEHNR, CDR2 FQNEAQ (reference sequence). The CDR3 loop spans 16 amino acids.

The rearrangement links TRBV6-4 to TRBJ2-4; 7 bases line up with TRBD1. CDR3 size: 13 residues. With 2 bases clipped from V and 6 bases from J, the junction kept 1 base outside the gene matches. Germline CDR1 reads MRHNA; CDR2 reads SNTAGT. The CDR3 is CASSDRQGNIQYF. The CDR3, as DNA: TGTGCCAGCAGTGACCGACAGGGAAACATTCAGTACTTC.

In its sample, this clone was seen a few times. Relative to the germline gene, one junction end is altered; a read error may explain this. The chain has TRBV7-9 and TRBJ2-2; tentative D call: TRBD2 (5 bases). Germline CDR1 SEHNR, CDR2 FQNEAQ (reference sequence). CDR3 size: 16 residues. Written as DNA, the CDR3 is TGTTCCAGCACCGAGCGATGGGGAGAAGTCACCGGGGAGCTGTTTTTT. Its protein is CSSTERWGEVTGELFF.

V usage is TRBV19 and J usage is TRBJ1-4, with 7 bases fitting TRBD1. The CDR3 contains 15 residues. V lost 5 bases to trimming and J lost 1 base; unmatched junction nucleotides: 4. Germline CDR1 is LNHDA and CDR2 is SQIVND (reference sequence). Written as DNA, the CDR3 is TGTGCCAGTAGTCTGTGGACAGGAACTAATGAAAAACTGTTTTTT. Its protein product is CASSLWTGTNEKLFF.

This chain connects TRBV6-5 to TRBJ1-5; D uncertain. Trimming shortened V by 5 bases and J by 5 bases, and 13 bases separated the two germline ends. Germline V gene lookup returns CDR1 MNHEY and CDR2 SVGAGI. The CDR3 sequence is 14 residues long. The CDR3 DNA follows: TGTGCCAGCAGTCAACTAAGCCCTTATCAGCCCCAGCATTTT. Encoded protein: CASSQLSPYQPQHF.

This chain connects TRBV18 to TRBJ2-7; D is perhaps TRBD1 (6 bases). Looked up from germline, CDR1 is KGHSH and CDR2 is LQKENI. This CDR3 region has 14 residues. Trimming pared 0 bases from V and 7 bases from J, leaving 13 bases between. The CDR3 coding sequence is TGTGCCAGCTCACCACCGCTGGGGGCGAGTGAGCAGTACTTC. Its translation is CASSPPLGASEQYF. The full variable domain, rest sourced from reference TRBV18 and TRBJ2-7, is NAGVMQNPRHLVRRRGQEARLRCSPMKGHSHVYWYRQLPEEGLKFMVYLQKENIIDESGMPKERFSAEFPKEGPSILRIQQVVRGDSAAYFCASSPPLGASEQYFGPGTRLTVT.